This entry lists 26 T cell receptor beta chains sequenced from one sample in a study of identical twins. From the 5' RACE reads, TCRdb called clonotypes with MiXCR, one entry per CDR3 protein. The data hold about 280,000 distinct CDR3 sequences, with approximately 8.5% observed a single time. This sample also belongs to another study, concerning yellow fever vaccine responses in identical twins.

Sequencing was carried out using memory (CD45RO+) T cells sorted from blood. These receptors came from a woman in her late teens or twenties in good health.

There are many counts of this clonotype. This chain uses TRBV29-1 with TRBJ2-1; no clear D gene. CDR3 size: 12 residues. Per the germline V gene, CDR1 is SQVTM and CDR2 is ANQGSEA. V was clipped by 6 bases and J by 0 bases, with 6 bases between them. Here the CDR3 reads CSVAHSYNEQFF. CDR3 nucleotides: TGCAGCGTAGCGCACTCCTACAATGAGCAGTTCTTC.

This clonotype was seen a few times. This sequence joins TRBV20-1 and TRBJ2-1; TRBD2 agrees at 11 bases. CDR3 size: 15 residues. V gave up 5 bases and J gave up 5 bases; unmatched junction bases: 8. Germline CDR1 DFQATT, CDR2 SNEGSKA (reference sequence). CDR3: CSAGRLAGINNEQFF. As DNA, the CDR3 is TGCAGTGCTGGACGACTAGCGGGAATTAACAATGAGCAGTTCTTC.

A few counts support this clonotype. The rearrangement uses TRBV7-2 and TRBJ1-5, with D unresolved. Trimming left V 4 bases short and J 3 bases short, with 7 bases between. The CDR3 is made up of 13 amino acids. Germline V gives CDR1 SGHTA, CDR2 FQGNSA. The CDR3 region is CASSYGVNQPQHF. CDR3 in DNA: TGTGCCAGCAGCTACGGAGTCAATCAGCCCCAGCATTTT. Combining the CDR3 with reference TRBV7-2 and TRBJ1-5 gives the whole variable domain GAGVSQSPSNKVTEKGKDVELRCDPISGHTALYWYRQSLGQGLEFLIYFQGNSAPDKSGLPSDRFSAERTGGSVSTLTIQRTQQEDSAVYLCASSYGVNQPQHFGDGTRLSIL.

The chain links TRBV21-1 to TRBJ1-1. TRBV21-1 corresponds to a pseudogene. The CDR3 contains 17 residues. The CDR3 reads CASSKVKVPTRNTEAFF. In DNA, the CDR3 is TGTGCCAGCAGCAAAGTTAAGGTCCCCACCCGCAACACTGAAGCTTTCTTT.

The CDR3 DNA is TGCAGTGCTAGATTTAGCGGGCCTTCCTACAATGAGCAGTTCTTC. Its translation: CSARFSGPSYNEQFF. The chain uses TRBV20-1 and TRBJ2-1, with TRBD2 matching 7 bases. Germline CDR1 DFQATT, CDR2 SNEGSKA (reference sequence). CDR3 length equals 15 residues. J was trimmed by 1 base and V by 2 bases; bases with no gene match: 5.

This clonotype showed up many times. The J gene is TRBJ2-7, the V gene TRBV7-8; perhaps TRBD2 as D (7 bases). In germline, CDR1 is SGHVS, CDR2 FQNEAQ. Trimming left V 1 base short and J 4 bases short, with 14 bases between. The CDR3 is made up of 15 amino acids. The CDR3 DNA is TGTGCCAGCAGCTTAGGGGTCGGGGGGCGATACGAGCAGTACTTC. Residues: CASSLGVGGRYEQYF.

The DNA for the CDR3 is TGCAGTGCTCGCTGGGTCATCGACCGGGACGGAAACACTGAAGCTTTCTTT. Translating gives CSARWVIDRDGNTEAFF. The V and J genes are TRBV20-1 and TRBJ1-1; the D gene is possibly TRBD1 (5 bases). Germline V gene data show CDR1 as DFQATT and CDR2 as SNEGSKA (reference sequence). This CDR3 region has 17 residues. The ends were cut back, 5 bases at V and 2 bases at J, with 24 bases in the middle.

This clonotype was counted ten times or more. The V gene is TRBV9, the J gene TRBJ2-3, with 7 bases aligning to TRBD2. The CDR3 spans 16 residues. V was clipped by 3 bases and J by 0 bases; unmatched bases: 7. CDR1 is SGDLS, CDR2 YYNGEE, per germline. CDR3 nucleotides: TGTGCCAGCAGCGGCCGGCGGGGGATTAGCACAGATACGCAGTATTTT. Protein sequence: CASSGRRGISTDTQYF.

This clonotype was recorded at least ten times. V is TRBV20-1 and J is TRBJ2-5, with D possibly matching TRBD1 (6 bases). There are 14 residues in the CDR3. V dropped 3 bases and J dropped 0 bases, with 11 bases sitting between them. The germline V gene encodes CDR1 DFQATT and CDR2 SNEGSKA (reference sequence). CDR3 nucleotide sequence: TGCAGTGCTAGGCCCGGGACACACCAAGAGACCCAGTACTTC. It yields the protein CSARPGTHQETQYF.

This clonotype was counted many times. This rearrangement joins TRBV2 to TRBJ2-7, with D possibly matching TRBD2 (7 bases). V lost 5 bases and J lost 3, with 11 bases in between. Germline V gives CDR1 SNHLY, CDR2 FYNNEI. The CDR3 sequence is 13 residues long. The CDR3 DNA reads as TGTGCCAGCAGTAAGGGGGAGGGCTACGAGCAGTACTTC. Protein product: CASSKGEGYEQYF.

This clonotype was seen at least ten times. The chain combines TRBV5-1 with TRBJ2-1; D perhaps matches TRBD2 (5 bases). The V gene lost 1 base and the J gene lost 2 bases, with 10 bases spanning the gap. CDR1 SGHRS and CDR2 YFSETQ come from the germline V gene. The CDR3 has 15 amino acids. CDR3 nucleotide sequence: TGCGCCAGCAGCTTGTCTGGGAGCCCCTACAATGAGCAGTTCTTC. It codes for CASSLSGSPYNEQFF.

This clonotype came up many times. The CDR3 nucleotides are TGTGCCACCAACCCGGGACAGGCTTACAATGAGCAGTTCTTC. Translation: CATNPGQAYNEQFF. The rearrangement uses TRBV24-1 and TRBJ2-1, with 8 positions matching TRBD1. V was clipped by 8 bases and J by 4 bases; unmatched bases: 6. The germline CDR1 and CDR2 sequences are KGHDR and SFDVKD. This CDR3 is 14 amino acids long.

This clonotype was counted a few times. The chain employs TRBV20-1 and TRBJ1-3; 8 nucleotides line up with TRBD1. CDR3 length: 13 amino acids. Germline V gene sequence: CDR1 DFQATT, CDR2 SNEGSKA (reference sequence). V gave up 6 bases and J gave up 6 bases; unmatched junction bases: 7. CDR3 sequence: CSAAGQGANTIYF. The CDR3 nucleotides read TGCAGTGCGGCTGGACAGGGAGCAAACACCATATATTTT.

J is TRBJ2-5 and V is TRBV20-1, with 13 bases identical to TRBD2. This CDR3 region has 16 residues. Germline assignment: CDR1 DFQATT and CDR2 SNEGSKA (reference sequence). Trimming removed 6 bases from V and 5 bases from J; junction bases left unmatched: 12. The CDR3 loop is CSAQLGLAGVVETQYF. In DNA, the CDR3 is TGCAGTGCCCAGCTAGGACTAGCGGGAGTAGTGGAGACCCAGTACTTC.

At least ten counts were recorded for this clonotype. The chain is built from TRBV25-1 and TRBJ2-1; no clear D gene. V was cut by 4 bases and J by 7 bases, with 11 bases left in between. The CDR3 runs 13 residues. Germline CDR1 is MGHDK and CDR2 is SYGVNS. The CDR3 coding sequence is TGTGCCAGCAGTGGCCGAGCCGGGAATGAGCAGTTCTTC. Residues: CASSGRAGNEQFF.

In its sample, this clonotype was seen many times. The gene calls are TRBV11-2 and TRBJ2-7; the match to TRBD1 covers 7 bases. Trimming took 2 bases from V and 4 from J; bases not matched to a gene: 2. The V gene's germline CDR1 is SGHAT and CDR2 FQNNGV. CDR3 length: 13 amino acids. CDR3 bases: TGTGCCAGCAGCTTATTCAGGGGGTACGAGCAGTACTTC. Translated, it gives CASSLFRGYEQYF.

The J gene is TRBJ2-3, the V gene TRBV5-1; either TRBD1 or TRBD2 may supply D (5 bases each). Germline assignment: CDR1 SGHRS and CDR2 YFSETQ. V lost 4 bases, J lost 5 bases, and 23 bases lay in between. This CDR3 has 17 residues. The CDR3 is CASSPGGAAFSGDTQYF. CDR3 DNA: TGCGCCAGCAGCCCTGGGGGAGCGGCCTTTTCTGGAGATACGCAGTATTTT.

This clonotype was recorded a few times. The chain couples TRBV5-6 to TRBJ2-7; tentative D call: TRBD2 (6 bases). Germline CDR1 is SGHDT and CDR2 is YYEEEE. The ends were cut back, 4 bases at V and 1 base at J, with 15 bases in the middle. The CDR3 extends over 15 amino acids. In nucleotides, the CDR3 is TGTGCCAGCAGCAAGGGACCTGGGGGGTCCTACGAGCAGTACTTC. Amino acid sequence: CASSKGPGGSYEQYF.

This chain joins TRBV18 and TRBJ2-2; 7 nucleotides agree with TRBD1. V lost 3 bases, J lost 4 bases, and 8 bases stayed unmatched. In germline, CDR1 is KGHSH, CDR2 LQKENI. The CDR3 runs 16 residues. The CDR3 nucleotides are TGTGCCAGCTCACCGAACAGGGGCTTCGCCACCGGGGAGCTGTTTTTT. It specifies CASSPNRGFATGELFF. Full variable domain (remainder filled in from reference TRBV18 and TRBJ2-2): NAGVMQNPRHLVRRRGQEARLRCSPMKGHSHVYWYRQLPEEGLKFMVYLQKENIIDESGMPKERFSAEFPKEGPSILRIQQVVRGDSAAYFCASSPNRGFATGELFFGEGSRLTVL.

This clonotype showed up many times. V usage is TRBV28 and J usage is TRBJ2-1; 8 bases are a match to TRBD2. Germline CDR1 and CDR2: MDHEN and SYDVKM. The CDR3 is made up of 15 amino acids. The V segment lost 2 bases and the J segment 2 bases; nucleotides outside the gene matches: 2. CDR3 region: CASSLTGGPYNEQFF. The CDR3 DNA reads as TGTGCCAGCAGTTTAACGGGAGGGCCCTACAATGAGCAGTTCTTC.

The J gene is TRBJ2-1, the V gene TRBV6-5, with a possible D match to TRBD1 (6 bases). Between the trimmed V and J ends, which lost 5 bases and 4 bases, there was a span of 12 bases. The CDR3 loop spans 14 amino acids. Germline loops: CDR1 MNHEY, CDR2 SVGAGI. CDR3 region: CASSHRERYNEQFF. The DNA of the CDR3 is TGTGCCAGCAGTCACAGGGAACGATACAATGAGCAGTTCTTC.

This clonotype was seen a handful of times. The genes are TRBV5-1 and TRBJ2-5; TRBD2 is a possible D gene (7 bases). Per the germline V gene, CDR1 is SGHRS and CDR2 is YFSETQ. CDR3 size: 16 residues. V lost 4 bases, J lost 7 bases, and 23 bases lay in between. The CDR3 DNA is TGCGCCAGCAGCGACGGGAGGCTCGTCGAGGGGGGGACCCAGTACTTC. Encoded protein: CASSDGRLVEGGTQYF.

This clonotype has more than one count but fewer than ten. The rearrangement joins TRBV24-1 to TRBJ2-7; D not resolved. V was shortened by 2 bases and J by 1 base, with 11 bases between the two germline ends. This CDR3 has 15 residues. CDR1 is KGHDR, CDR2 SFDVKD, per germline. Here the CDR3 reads CATSDWRGPSYEQYF. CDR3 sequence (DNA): TGTGCCACCAGTGATTGGAGAGGACCATCCTACGAGCAGTACTTC.

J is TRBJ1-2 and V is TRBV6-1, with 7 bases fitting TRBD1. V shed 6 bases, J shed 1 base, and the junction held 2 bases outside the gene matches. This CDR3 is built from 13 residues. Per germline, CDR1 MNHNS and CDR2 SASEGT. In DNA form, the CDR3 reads TGTGCCAGCAGGACAGGGAATAACTATGGCTACACCTTC. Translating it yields CASRTGNNYGYTF.

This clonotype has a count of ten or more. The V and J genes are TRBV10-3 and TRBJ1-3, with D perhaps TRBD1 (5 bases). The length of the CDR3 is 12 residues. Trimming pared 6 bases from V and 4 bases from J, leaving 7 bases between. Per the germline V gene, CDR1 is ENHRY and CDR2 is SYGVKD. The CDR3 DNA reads TGTGCCATCAGCTCAGGGGGAAACACCATATATTTT. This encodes CAISSGGNTIYF.

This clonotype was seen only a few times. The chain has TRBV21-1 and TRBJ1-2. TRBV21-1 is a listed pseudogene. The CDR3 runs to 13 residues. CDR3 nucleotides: TGTGCCAGCAGCGCAAGGAAGAACTATGGCTACACCTTC. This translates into CASSARKNYGYTF.